This entry features one T cell receptor beta chain sequence. Antigen specificity is unknown. This entry belongs to a study of Ad26.COV2.S vaccination and SARS-CoV-2 variants. Study summary: Donor participated within the Ad26.COV2.S arm of the COV1001 trial. The vaccine Ad26.COV2.S was put into the muscle once, or twice with 56 days between.

The protocol was immunoSEQ multiplex PCR, while the TCRdb copy is restricted to in-frame clones and leaves out a portion. The sample includes 300,000 to 350,000 clones, 80% to 90% of them seen just once. Germline V CDR1 and CDR2: SEHNR, FQNEAQ (reference sequence). This CDR3 region has 15 residues. J lost 1 base, V lost 3 bases, and 6 bases had no gene match. Findings and caveats of the study: Substantial breadth was reported for post-vaccination spike-specific CD8+ and CD4+ T cells. Ad26.COV2.S recipients had broader spike-specific TCRs (P = 0.0014).

Treatment specified: about 20 received Ad26.COV2.S at low or high dose, single or two shots; roughly 5 received placebo; per-sample allocation not given. Each sample was drawn 63 days after the first injection (of vaccine or placebo). The rearrangement links TRBV7-9 to TRBJ2-7; 7 bases line up with TRBD1. The sequence came from a person between 18 and 59 years old who received the Ad26.COV2.S COVID-19 vaccine or a placebo. Sequenced here: peripheral blood, sampled in a trial of Ad26.COV2.S vaccine versus placebo. CDR3: CASSFGTALSYEQYF. In DNA, the CDR3 is TGTGCCAGCAGCTTCGGGACAGCTCTTTCCTACGAGCAGTACTTC. The complete variable domain, with remaining parts taken from reference TRBV7-9 and TRBJ2-7, reads DTGVSQNPRHKITKRGQNVTFRCDPISEHNRLYWYRQTLGQGPEFLTYFQNEAQLEKSRLLSDRFSAERPKGSFSTLEIQRTEQGDSAMYLCASSFGTALSYEQYFGPGTRLTVT.